The sequence of this TCR beta chain was determined in a study of control samples from healthy donors and cancer patients. The length of the CDR3 is 14 residues. Between the trimmed V and J ends, which lost 7 bases and 7 bases, there was a span of 14 bases. The germline gives CDR1 LNHDA, CDR2 SQIVND (reference sequence). Some clones are missing from TCRdb's copy, which holds only in-frame ones; the method was immunoSEQ multiplex PCR. This sample has roughly 170,000 clones, with roughly 91% found just once. This receptor was taken from a man between 18 and 29 years old in good health. Sequenced sample: blood. V and J are TRBV19 and TRBJ1-6; no clear D gene. The CDR3 sequence: CASNLGGRNSPLHF. The CDR3 bases are TGTGCCAGTAATCTTGGCGGACGAAATTCACCCCTCCACTTT.